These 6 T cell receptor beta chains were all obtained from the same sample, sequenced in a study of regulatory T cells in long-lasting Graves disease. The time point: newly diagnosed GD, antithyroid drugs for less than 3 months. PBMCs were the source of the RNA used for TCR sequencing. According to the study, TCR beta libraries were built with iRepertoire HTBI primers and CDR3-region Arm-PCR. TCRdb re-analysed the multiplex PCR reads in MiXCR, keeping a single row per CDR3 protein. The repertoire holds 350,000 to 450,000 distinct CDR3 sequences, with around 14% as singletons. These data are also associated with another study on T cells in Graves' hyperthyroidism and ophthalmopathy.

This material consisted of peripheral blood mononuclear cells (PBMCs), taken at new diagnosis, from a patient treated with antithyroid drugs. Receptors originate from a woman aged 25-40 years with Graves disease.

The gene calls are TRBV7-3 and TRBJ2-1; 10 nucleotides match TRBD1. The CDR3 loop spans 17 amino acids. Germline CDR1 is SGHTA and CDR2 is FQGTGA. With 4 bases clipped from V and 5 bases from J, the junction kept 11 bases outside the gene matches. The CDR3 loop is CASSSSGQGVTDNEQFF. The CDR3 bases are TGTGCCAGCAGCTCCTCCGGACAGGGGGTCACCGACAATGAGCAGTTCTTC.

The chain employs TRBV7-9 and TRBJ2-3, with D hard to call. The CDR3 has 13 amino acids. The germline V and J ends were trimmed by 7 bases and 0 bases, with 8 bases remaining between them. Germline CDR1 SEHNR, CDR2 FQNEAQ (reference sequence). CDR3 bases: TGTGCCAGCAATATAGGAAGCACAGATACGCAGTATTTT. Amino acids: CASNIGSTDTQYF.

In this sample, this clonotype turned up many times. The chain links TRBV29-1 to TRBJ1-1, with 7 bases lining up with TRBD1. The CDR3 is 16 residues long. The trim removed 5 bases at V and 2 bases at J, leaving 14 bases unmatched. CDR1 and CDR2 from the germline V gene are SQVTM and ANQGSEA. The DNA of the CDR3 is TGCAGCGTTCCCCGCGGACTTGGGACAGTCAACACTGAAGCTTTCTTT. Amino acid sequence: CSVPRGLGTVNTEAFF. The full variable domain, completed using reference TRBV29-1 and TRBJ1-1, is SAVISQKPSRDICQRGTSLTIQCQVDSQVTMMFWYRQQPGQSLTLIATANQGSEATYESGFVIDKFPISRPNLTFSTLTVSNMSPEDSSIYLCSVPRGLGTVNTEAFFGQGTRLTVV.

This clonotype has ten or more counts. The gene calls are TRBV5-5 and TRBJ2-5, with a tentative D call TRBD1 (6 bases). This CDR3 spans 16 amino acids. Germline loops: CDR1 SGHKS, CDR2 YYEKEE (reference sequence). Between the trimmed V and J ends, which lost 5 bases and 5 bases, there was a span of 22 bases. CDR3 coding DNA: TGTGCCAGCAGGAATTTGGCGGACAGCACCATGGAGACCCAGTACTTC. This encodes CASRNLADSTMETQYF.

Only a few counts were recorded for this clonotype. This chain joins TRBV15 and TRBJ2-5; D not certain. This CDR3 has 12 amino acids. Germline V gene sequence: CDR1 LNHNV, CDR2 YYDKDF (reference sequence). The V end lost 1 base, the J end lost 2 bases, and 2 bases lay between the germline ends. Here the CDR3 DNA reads TGTGCCACCAGCAGAGGACAAGAGACCCAGTACTTC. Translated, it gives CATSRGQETQYF.

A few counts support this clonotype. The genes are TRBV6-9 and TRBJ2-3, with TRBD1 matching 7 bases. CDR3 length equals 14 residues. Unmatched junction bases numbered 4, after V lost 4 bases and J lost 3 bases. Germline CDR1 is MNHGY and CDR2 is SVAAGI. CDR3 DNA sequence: TGTGCCAGCAGTTCCCCGGGACAGACAGATACGCAGTATTTT. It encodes CASSSPGQTDTQYF.